These T cell receptor beta chains were read from a single sample in a study of cytotoxic CD8 clonotypes in ibrutinib-treated CLL. This table comes from immunoSEQ multiplex PCR, and its TCRdb copy is limited to in-frame clones, with some not included. The top ten hold 3% of the sample, which has 150,000 to 200,000 clones, approximately 90% seen once. The sample consisted of PBMCs, taken at disease progression, from a patient treated with ibrutinib. These receptors originate from a human donor with chronic lymphocytic leukemia. Both conserved end residues are part of each CDR3. A D gene is named only where the DNA matches it firmly. A clone size is listed for some rows: how often the clone was seen (once, few, many), or a class if it is expanded.

V: TRBV6-5
D: NA
size: NA
J: TRBJ1-2
length: 13
DNA: TGTGCCAGCAGTTATGGCCCAGACTATGGCTACACCTTC
CDR3: CASSYGPDYGYTF

V: TRBV10-3
D: NA
size: few
J: TRBJ1-5
length: 12
DNA: TGTGCCATCAGTGAGGCCCGCCAGCCCCAGCATTTT
CDR3: CAISEARQPQHF

V: TRBV5-1
D: TRBD2
size: NA
J: TRBJ2-1
length: 17
DNA: TGCGCCAGCAGCCCGGGACTAGCGGGAGAGTACTACAATGAGCAGTTCTTC
CDR3: CASSPGLAGEYYNEQFF

V: TRBV6-5
D: NA
size: NA
J: TRBJ1-1
length: 14
DNA: TGTGCCAGCAGTTACCATCCGGGGCCATCTGAAGCTTTCTTT
CDR3: CASSYHPGPSEAFF

V: TRBV9
D: NA
size: NA
J: TRBJ2-1
length: 14
DNA: TGTGCCAGCAGCGCCCAAGACTACTACAATGAGCAGTTCTTC
CDR3: CASSAQDYYNEQFF

V: TRBV6-5
D: TRBD2
size: NA
J: TRBJ2-5
length: 13
DNA: TGTGCCAGCAGTTACTCGGGGGGGGAGACCCAGTACTTC
CDR3: CASSYSGGETQYF

V: TRBV5-1
D: TRBD1
size: NA
J: TRBJ2-5
length: 14
DNA: TGCGCCAGCAGCCCGACCCCGGGACAGGGAACCCAGTACTTC
CDR3: CASSPTPGQGTQYF

V: TRBV19
D: TRBD1
size: NA
J: TRBJ1-3
length: 16
DNA: TGTGCCAGTAGTATACGAAGACAGGGGACTGGAAACACCATATATTTT
CDR3: CASSIRRQGTGNTIYF

V: TRBV5-6
D: NA
size: NA
J: TRBJ2-2
length: 15
DNA: TGTGCCAGCAGCTTGGGGGCAGTAAGTACCGGGGAGCTGTTTTTT
CDR3: CASSLGAVSTGELFF

V: TRBV5-8
D: NA
size: NA
J: TRBJ1-5
length: 15
DNA: TGTGCCAGCAGCACAGGGCGCCGGAGCAATCAGCCCCAGCATTTT
CDR3: CASSTGRRSNQPQHF

V: TRBV28
D: TRBD1
size: NA
J: TRBJ2-7
length: 13
DNA: TGTGCCAGCGGAATCCAGGGGGCTTACGAGCAGTACTTC
CDR3: CASGIQGAYEQYF

V: TRBV4-1
D: NA
size: NA
J: TRBJ1-4
length: 16
DNA: TGCGCCAGCAGCCCGTCTCCGGGACAAGGGAATGAAAAACTGTTTTTT
CDR3: CASSPSPGQGNEKLFF

V: TRBV2
D: TRBD2
size: NA
J: TRBJ2-2
length: 19
DNA: TGTGCCAGCAGTGAAGAACCAACTAGCGGGATTCTTGGCACCGGGGAGCTGTTTTTT
CDR3: CASSEEPTSGILGTGELFF

V: TRBV28
D: TRBD2
size: NA
J: TRBJ2-7
length: 18
DNA: TGTGCCAGCAGTCCCGGGACTAGCGGGATTCTGAGCTCCTACGAGCAGTACTTC
CDR3: CASSPGTSGILSSYEQYF

V: TRBV12-5
D: TRBD1
size: few
J: TRBJ1-5
length: 16
DNA: TGTGCTAGTGCCCCGACAGGGGGCGCTTACGGTCAGCCCCAGCATTTT
CDR3: CASAPTGGAYGQPQHF

V: TRBV9
D: TRBD1
size: many
J: TRBJ1-4
length: 15
DNA: TGTGCCAGCAGCGCCCTGGACAGGGGCAGTGAAAAACTGTTTTTT
CDR3: CASSALDRGSEKLFF

V: TRBV6-1
D: NA
size: NA
J: TRBJ2-3
length: 12
DNA: TGTGCCGCTTCGCAGGACGCAGATACGCAGTATTTT
CDR3: CAASQDADTQYF

V: TRBV29-1
D: NA
size: NA
J: TRBJ1-2
length: 11
DNA: TGCAGCGTTGTAGGCCCCCATGGCTACACCTTC
CDR3: CSVVGPHGYTF

V: TRBV6-1
D: NA
size: few
J: TRBJ1-5
length: 14
DNA: TGTGCCAGCAGTGCCGTACGAAGCAATCAGCCCCAGCATTTT
CDR3: CASSAVRSNQPQHF

V: TRBV13
D: TRBD1
size: NA
J: TRBJ1-4
length: 15
DNA: TGTGCCAGCAGCCCCGGACAGGCCGGAGGTGAAAAACTGTTTTTT
CDR3: CASSPGQAGGEKLFF

V: TRBV19
D: TRBD1
size: few
J: TRBJ1-2
length: 12
DNA: TGTGCCAGTAAAGGGACAGGGACCGTCTACACCTTC
CDR3: CASKGTGTVYTF

V: TRBV2
D: TRBD1
size: NA
J: TRBJ2-7
length: 13
DNA: TGTGCCAGCAGCACGGGACAGGGGTTCGAGCAGTACTTC
CDR3: CASSTGQGFEQYF

V: TRBV7-5
D: NA
size: NA
J: TRBJ2-7
length: 13
DNA: TGTGCCAGCAGCTTAGCCCGGGGCAACGAGCAGTACTTC
CDR3: CASSLARGNEQYF

V: TRBV5-1
D: NA
size: NA
J: TRBJ1-5
length: 16
DNA: TGCGCCAGCAGCTTGGAGGGGGGTTATAGCAATCAGCCCCAGCATTTT
CDR3: CASSLEGGYSNQPQHF

V: TRBV28
D: NA
size: few
J: TRBJ1-5
length: 15
DNA: TGTGCCAGCAGTTTGATCCAGGGACCCAATCAGCCCCAGCATTTT
CDR3: CASSLIQGPNQPQHF

V: TRBV7-8
D: TRBD2
size: once
J: TRBJ2-7
length: 13
DNA: TGTGCCAGCACCGGGGGGAATCGCTACGAGCAGTACTTC
CDR3: CASTGGNRYEQYF

V: TRBV30
D: NA
size: NA
J: TRBJ2-1
length: 13
DNA: TGTGCCTGGACCAGTCTCGCCCACAATGAGCAGTTCTTC
CDR3: CAWTSLAHNEQFF

V: TRBV5-6
D: NA
size: NA
J: TRBJ2-7
length: 12
DNA: TGTGCCAGCAGCCCCGGAGGGGGAGAGCAGTACTTC
CDR3: CASSPGGGEQYF

V: TRBV2
D: TRBD2
size: NA
J: TRBJ2-7
length: 15
DNA: TGTGCCAGCAGCCTGACCGGGACTAGCGGGACCGAGCAGTACTTC
CDR3: CASSLTGTSGTEQYF

V: TRBV18
D: NA
size: NA
J: TRBJ2-1
length: 15
DNA: TGTGCCAGCTCACCACGGGTAATCGAGGTCGGTGAGCAGTTCTTC
CDR3: CASSPRVIEVGEQFF

V: TRBV6-4
D: NA
size: NA
J: TRBJ2-6
length: 17
DNA: TGTGCCAGCAGCCCAGTCTACGGGGGCACTGGGGCCAACGTCCTGACTTTC
CDR3: CASSPVYGGTGANVLTF

V: TRBV28
D: TRBD1
size: few
J: TRBJ1-3
length: 17
DNA: TGTGCCAGCAGTTTATTGGGGACAGGAACCTCTGGAAACACCATATATTTT
CDR3: CASSLLGTGTSGNTIYF

V: TRBV19
D: NA
size: NA
J: TRBJ1-1
length: 14
DNA: TGTGCCAGTAGTCCATGGAAAAAGGGCCCTGAAGCTTTCTTT
CDR3: CASSPWKKGPEAFF

V: TRBV2
D: NA
size: NA
J: TRBJ2-7
length: 14
DNA: TGTGCCAGCGGCCGGGACTCCTACTCCTACGAGCAGTACTTC
CDR3: CASGRDSYSYEQYF

V: TRBV11-3
D: TRBD2
size: NA
J: TRBJ2-1
length: 20
DNA: TGTGCCAGCAGCTTAGCGAACTTAGCGGGAGGAAACCTATGGTACAATGAGCAGTTCTTC
CDR3: CASSLANLAGGNLWYNEQFF

V: TRBV6-1
D: NA
size: NA
J: TRBJ1-1
length: 12
DNA: TGTGCCAGCAGTGCTCAGGGCACTGAAGCTTTCTTT
CDR3: CASSAQGTEAFF

V: TRBV7-2
D: NA
size: once
J: TRBJ2-5
length: 16
DNA: TGTGCCAGCAGCTTAAGGTCCAGTGGGGTACCAGAGACCCAGTACTTC
CDR3: CASSLRSSGVPETQYF

V: TRBV5-1
D: TRBD2
size: NA
J: TRBJ2-1
length: 15
DNA: TGCGCCAGCAGCTTGGGGTCTAGCGGCTACAATGAGCAGTTCTTC
CDR3: CASSLGSSGYNEQFF

V: TRBV7-9
D: TRBD1
size: NA
J: TRBJ2-1
length: 15
DNA: TGTGCCAGCAGCTTCAGGACAGGAGGACCAAATGAGCAGTTCTTC
CDR3: CASSFRTGGPNEQFF

V: TRBV25-1
D: TRBD1
size: NA
J: TRBJ1-1
length: 14
DNA: TGTGCCAGCAGTATACAGGGGAGGGACACTGAAGCTTTCTTT
CDR3: CASSIQGRDTEAFF

V: TRBV13
D: NA
size: NA
J: TRBJ2-6
length: 18
DNA: TGTGCCAGCAGATACCTAGGGACCGCCGACTCTGGGGCCAACGTCCTGACTTTC
CDR3: CASRYLGTADSGANVLTF

V: TRBV28
D: NA
size: NA
J: TRBJ2-7
length: 13
DNA: TGTGCCAGCAGTCCCAGTTCCCGCTACGAGCAGTACTTC
CDR3: CASSPSSRYEQYF

V: TRBV10-1
D: NA
size: few
J: TRBJ2-7
length: 15
DNA: TGCGCCAGCAGTGAGTCGGGGTTCCGCTCCAACGAGCAGTACTTC
CDR3: CASSESGFRSNEQYF

V: TRBV14
D: TRBD2
size: NA
J: TRBJ2-3
length: 16
DNA: TGTGCCAGCAGCCCGGGAGGGCCGTTGAGCACAGATACGCAGTATTTT
CDR3: CASSPGGPLSTDTQYF

V: TRBV19
D: TRBD1
size: NA
J: TRBJ1-2
length: 16
DNA: TGTGCCAGTAGTAAAACCGGGACAGGGAGTTCTTATGGCTACACCTTC
CDR3: CASSKTGTGSSYGYTF

V: TRBV2
D: NA
size: NA
J: TRBJ2-5
length: 18
DNA: TGTGCCAGCAGTGAAAATCCCTTAGACACGGAAAACCAAGAGACCCAGTACTTC
CDR3: CASSENPLDTENQETQYF

V: TRBV5-1
D: TRBD2
size: NA
J: TRBJ2-5
length: 15
DNA: TGCGCCAGCAGCTTAGCGGGAGGTGTCTTGGAGACCCAGTACTTC
CDR3: CASSLAGGVLETQYF

V: TRBV11-3
D: NA
size: NA
J: TRBJ2-2
length: 15
DNA: TGTGCCAGCAGGGAGAGGGGGGGCTTCGACGGGGAGCTGTTTTTT
CDR3: CASRERGGFDGELFF

V: TRBV30
D: NA
size: NA
J: TRBJ1-1
length: 13
DNA: TGTGCCTGGAGTGTATCGGGGTACACTGAAGCTTTCTTT
CDR3: CAWSVSGYTEAFF

V: TRBV5-6
D: TRBD2
size: NA
J: TRBJ2-5
length: 15
DNA: TGTGCCAGCAGCAGCAGGGTTAGCGGGAAAGAGACCCAGTACTTC
CDR3: CASSSRVSGKETQYF